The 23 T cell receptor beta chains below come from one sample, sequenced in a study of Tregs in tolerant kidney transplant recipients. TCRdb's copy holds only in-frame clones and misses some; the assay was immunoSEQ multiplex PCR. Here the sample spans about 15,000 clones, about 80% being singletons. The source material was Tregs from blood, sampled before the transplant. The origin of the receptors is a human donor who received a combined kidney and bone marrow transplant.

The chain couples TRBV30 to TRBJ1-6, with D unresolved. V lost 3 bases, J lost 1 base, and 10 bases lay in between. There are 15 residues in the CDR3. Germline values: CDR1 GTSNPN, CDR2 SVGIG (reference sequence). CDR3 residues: CAWSVPGSYNSPLHF. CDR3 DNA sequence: TGTGCCTGGAGCGTACCGGGGTCCTATAATTCACCCCTCCACTTT.

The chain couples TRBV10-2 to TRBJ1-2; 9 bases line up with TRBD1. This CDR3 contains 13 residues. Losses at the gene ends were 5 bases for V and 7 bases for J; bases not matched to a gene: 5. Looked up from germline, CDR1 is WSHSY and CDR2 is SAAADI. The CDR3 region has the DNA TGCGCCAGCAGTCAACAGGGGGCCGGTGGCTACACCTTC. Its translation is CASSQQGAGGYTF.

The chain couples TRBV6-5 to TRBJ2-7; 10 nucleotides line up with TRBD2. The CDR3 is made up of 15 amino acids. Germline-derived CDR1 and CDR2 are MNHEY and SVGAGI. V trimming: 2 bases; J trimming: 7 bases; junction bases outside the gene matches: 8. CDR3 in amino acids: CASSYPPGSGGEQYF. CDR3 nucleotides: TGTGCCAGCAGTTACCCCCCCGGTAGCGGGGGGGAGCAGTACTTC.

The CDR3 reads CASSFKPPGTGVANTGELFF. The CDR3 DNA follows: TGCGCCAGCAGCTTTAAACCCCCCGGGACAGGGGTCGCGAACACCGGGGAGCTGTTTTTT. The genes are TRBV5-1 and TRBJ2-2; 10 nucleotides align to TRBD1. The CDR3 spans 20 residues. J was trimmed by 0 bases and V by 2 bases; bases with no gene match: 13. Germline V gives CDR1 SGHRS, CDR2 YFSETQ. The full variable domain, completed using reference TRBV5-1 and TRBJ2-2, is KAGVTQTPRYLIKTRGQQVTLSCSPISGHRSVSWYQQTPGQGLQFLFEYFSETQRNKGNFPGRFSGRQFSNSRSEMNVSTLELGDSALYLCASSFKPPGTGVANTGELFFGEGSRLTVL.

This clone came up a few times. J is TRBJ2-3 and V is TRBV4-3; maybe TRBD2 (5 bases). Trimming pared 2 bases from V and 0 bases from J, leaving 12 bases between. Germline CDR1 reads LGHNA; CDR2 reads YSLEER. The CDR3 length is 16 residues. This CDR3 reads CASSQNSAFSTDTQYF. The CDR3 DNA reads TGCGCCAGCAGCCAAAATAGCGCCTTCAGCACAGATACGCAGTATTTT.

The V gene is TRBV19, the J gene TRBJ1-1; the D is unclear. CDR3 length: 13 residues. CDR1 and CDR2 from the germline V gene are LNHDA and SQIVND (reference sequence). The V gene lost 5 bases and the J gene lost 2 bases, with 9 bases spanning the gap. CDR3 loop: CASSSLLNTEAFF. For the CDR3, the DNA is TGTGCCAGTAGTTCCCTTCTCAACACTGAAGCTTTCTTT.

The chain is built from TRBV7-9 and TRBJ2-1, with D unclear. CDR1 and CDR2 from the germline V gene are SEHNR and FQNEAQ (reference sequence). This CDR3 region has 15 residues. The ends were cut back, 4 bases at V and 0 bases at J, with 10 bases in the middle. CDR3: CASSSERYSYNEQFF. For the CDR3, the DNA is TGTGCCAGCAGCTCAGAACGATACTCCTACAATGAGCAGTTCTTC.

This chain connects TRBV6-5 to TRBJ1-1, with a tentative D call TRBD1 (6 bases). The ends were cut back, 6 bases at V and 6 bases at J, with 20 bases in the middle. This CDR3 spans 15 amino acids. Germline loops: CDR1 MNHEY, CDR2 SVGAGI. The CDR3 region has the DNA TGTGCCAGCAGCAGGAGAGGACAGTACACCTCTGAAGCTTTCTTT. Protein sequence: CASSRRGQYTSEAFF.

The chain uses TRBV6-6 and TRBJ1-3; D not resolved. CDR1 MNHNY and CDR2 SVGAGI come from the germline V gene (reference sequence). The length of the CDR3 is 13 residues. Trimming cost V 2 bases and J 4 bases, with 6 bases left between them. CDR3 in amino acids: CASSYPGGNTIYF. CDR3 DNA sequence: TGTGCCAGCAGTTACCCGGGGGGAAACACCATATATTTT.

DNA of the CDR3: TGCGCCAGCAGCTTGGAACCGTCTGGACAGACCTACGAGCAGTACTTC. This codes for CASSLEPSGQTYEQYF. The gene calls are TRBV5-1 and TRBJ2-7; perhaps TRBD1 as D (6 bases). Germline CDR1 SGHRS, CDR2 YFSETQ. V lost 0 bases and J 2 bases, leaving 15 bases between the germline ends. This CDR3 has 16 amino acids.

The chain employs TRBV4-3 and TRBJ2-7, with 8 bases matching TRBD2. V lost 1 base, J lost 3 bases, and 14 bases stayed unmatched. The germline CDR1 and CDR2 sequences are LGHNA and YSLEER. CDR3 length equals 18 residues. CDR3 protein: CASSQASSSSGSGYEQYF. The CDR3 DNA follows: TGCGCCAGCAGCCAAGCAAGTTCGTCTAGCGGGTCGGGCTACGAGCAGTACTTC.

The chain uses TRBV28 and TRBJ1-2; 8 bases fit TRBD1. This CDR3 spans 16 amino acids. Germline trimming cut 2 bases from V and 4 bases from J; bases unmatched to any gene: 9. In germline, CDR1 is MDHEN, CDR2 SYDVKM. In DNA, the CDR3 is TGTGCCAGCAGTTTAATTTATCCCGACAGGGGCTATGGCTACACCTTC. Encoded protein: CASSLIYPDRGYGYTF.

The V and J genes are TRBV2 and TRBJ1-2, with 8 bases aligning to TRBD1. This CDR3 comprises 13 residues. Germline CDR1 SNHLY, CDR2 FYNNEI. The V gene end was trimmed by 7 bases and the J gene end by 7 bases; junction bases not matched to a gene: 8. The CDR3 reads CASNPGQDRGYTF. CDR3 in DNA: TGTGCCAGCAACCCGGGACAGGACCGTGGCTACACCTTC. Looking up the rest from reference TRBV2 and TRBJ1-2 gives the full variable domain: EPEVTQTPSHQVTQMGQEVILRCVPISNHLYFYWYRQILGQKVEFLVSFYNNEISEKSEIFDDQFSVERPDGSNFTLKIRSTKLEDSAMYFCASNPGQDRGYTFGSGTRLTVV.

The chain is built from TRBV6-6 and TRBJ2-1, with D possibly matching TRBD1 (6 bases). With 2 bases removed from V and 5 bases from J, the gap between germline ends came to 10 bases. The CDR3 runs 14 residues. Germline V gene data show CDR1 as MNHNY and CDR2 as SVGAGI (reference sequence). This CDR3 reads CASSYGAGDNEQFF. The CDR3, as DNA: TGTGCCAGCAGTTACGGGGCAGGGGACAATGAGCAGTTCTTC.

The CDR3 loop is CASSEYNEQFF. For the CDR3, the DNA is TGCGCCAGCAGCGAGTACAATGAGCAGTTCTTC. V usage is TRBV5-1 and J usage is TRBJ2-1; D is unclear. Germline CDR1 is SGHRS and CDR2 is YFSETQ. V lost 4 bases, J lost 4 bases, and 3 bases lay in between. The CDR3 is 11 amino acids.

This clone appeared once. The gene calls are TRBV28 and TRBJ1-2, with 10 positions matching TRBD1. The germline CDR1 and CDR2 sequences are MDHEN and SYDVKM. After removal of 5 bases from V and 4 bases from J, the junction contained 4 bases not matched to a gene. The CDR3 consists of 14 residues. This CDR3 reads CASSDRGLSYGYTF. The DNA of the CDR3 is TGTGCCAGCAGTGACAGGGGGCTAAGCTATGGCTACACCTTC.

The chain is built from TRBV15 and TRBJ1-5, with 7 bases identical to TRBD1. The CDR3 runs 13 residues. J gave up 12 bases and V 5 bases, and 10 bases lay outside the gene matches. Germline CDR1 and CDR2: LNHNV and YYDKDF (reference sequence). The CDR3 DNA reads TGTGCCACCAGCCCTCGCTGGCAGGGGGGCCAGCATTTT. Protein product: CATSPRWQGGQHF.

The chain's CDR3 is CASSSSLRVLFSTTDTQYF. The CDR3, as DNA: TGTGCCAGCAGCTCGTCCCTACGGGTCCTATTCTCAACCACAGATACGCAGTATTTT. The gene calls are TRBV5-6 and TRBJ2-3; D remains ambiguous. Germline V lookup: CDR1 SGHDT, CDR2 YYEEEE. V was cut by 3 bases and J by 2 bases, with 25 bases left in between. The CDR3 runs 19 residues. Using reference TRBV5-6 and TRBJ2-3 for the parts outside the CDR3, the full variable domain is DAGVTQSPTHLIKTRGQQVTLRCSPKSGHDTVSWYQQALGQGPQFIFQYYEEEERQRGNFPDRFSGHQFPNYSSELNVNALLLGDSALYLCASSSSLRVLFSTTDTQYFGPGTRLTVL.

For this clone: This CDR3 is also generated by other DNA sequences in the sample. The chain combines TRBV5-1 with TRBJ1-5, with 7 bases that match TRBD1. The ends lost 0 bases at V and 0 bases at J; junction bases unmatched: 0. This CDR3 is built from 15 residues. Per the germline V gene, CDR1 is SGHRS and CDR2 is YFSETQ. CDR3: CASSLGDSSNQPQHF. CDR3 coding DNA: TGCGCCAGCAGCTTGGGGGACAGTAGCAATCAGCCCCAGCATTTT.

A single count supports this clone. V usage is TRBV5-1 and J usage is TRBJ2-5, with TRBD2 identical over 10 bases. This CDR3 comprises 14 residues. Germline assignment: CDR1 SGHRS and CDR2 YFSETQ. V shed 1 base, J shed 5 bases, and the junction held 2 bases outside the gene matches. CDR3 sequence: CASSLQLAGETQYF. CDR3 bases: TGCGCCAGCAGCTTGCAACTAGCGGGGGAGACCCAGTACTTC. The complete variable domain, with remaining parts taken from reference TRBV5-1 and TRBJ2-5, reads KAGVTQTPRYLIKTRGQQVTLSCSPISGHRSVSWYQQTPGQGLQFLFEYFSETQRNKGNFPGRFSGRQFSNSRSEMNVSTLELGDSALYLCASSLQLAGETQYFGPGTRLLVL.

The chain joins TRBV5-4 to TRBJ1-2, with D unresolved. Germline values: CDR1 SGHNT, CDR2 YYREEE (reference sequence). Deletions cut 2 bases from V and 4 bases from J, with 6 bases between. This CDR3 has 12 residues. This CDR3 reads CASSLDTYGYTF. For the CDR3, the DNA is TGTGCCAGCAGCTTAGACACCTATGGCTACACCTTC.

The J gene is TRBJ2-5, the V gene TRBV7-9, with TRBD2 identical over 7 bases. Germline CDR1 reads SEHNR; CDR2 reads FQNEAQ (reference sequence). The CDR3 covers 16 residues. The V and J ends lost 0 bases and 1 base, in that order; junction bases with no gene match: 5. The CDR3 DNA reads TGTGCCAGCAGCTTAGCGCTGGCTAGCGGCCAAGAGACCCAGTACTTC. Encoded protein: CASSLALASGQETQYF.

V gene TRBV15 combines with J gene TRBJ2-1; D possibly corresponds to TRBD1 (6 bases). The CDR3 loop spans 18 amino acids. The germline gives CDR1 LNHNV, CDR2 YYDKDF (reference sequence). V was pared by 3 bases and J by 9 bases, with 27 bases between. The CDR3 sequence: CATSRPMPPTRGMGEQFF. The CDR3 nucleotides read TGTGCCACCAGCAGGCCAATGCCCCCTACCAGGGGAATGGGTGAGCAGTTCTTC. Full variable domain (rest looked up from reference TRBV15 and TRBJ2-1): DAMVIQNPRYQVTQFGKPVTLSCSQTLNHNVMYWYQQKSSQAPKLLFHYYDKDFNNEADTPDNFQSRRPNTSFCFLDIRSPGLGDTAMYLCATSRPMPPTRGMGEQFFGPGTRLTVL.